Shown below are 2 T cell receptor beta chains from a single sample sequenced in a study of regulatory T cells in long-lasting Graves disease. Regarding time point: newly diagnosed GD, antithyroid drugs for less than 3 months. Extracted RNA from PBMCs served as the source of the TCR library. The authors built TCR beta libraries using iRepertoire HTBI primers and Arm-PCR of CDR3 regions. Each CDR3 protein is one row after TCRdb ran MiXCR on the multiplex PCR reads. The sample records hundreds of thousands of distinct CDR3 sequences, around a sixth being singletons. Here the sequenced sample was peripheral blood mononuclear cells (PBMCs), taken at new diagnosis, from a patient treated with antithyroid drugs. These receptors all come from a female donor with Graves disease.

This clonotype has more than one count but fewer than ten. V usage is TRBV6-1 and J usage is TRBJ1-2; 7 bases line up with TRBD1. Germline V gene data show CDR1 as MNHNS and CDR2 as SASEGT. The CDR3 consists of 15 residues. Trimming cost V 6 bases and J 8 bases; bases outside gene matches: 15. The CDR3 DNA is TGTGCCAGCAGCCCCCGGACAGGCGCTCTTCGGGGCTACACCTTC. This gives the protein CASSPRTGALRGYTF.

This chain connects TRBV5-1 to TRBJ2-3; D is unclear. This CDR3 is 13 amino acids long. Per germline, CDR1 SGHRS and CDR2 YFSETQ. Trimming pared 4 bases from V and 3 bases from J, leaving 9 bases between. CDR3 coding DNA: TGCGCCAGCAGCCTCTTAGCAACAGATACGCAGTATTTT. It codes for CASSLLATDTQYF.